One and the same sample provided the 25 T cell receptor beta chains below, sequenced in a study of OX40 agonist ivuxolimab in advanced cancers. Only in-frame clones appear in the TCRdb table, and some are missing; sequencing was by immunoSEQ multiplex PCR. Counted here are some 90,000 clones, about 90% occurring once; the ten biggest clones make up 4.5% to 5.5%. Here the sequenced sample was CD4+ or CD8+ T cells sorted from blood, taken in a trial of the OX40 agonist ivuxolimab. Source of these receptors: an adult with an advanced solid tumor such as melanoma, head and neck, liver or kidney cancer.

The J gene is TRBJ1-3, the V gene TRBV18; the D is unclear. The CDR3 is 15 residues long. With 5 bases removed from V and 0 bases from J, the gap between germline ends came to 11 bases. The germline gives CDR1 KGHSH, CDR2 LQKENI. In nucleotides, the CDR3 is TGTGCCAGCTCATCGGCCGTTACCTCTGGAAACACCATATATTTT. This gives the protein CASSSAVTSGNTIYF.

To note about this clone: Other DNA sequences in the same sample also yield this CDR3. This CDR3 is CASSLGGADQPQHF. CDR3 coding DNA: TGCGCCAGCAGCTTGGGAGGGGCCGATCAGCCCCAGCATTTT. This rearrangement joins TRBV5-1 to TRBJ1-5, with D perhaps matching TRBD1 (5 bases). The CDR3 is 14 amino acids. The germline gives CDR1 SGHRS, CDR2 YFSETQ. Trimming took off 0 bases at V and 5 bases at J, with 9 bases between the two ends.

The rearrangement uses TRBV6-4 and TRBJ2-1; 7 positions agree with TRBD1. The CDR3 runs 11 residues. Germline CDR1 is MRHNA and CDR2 is SNTAGT. This CDR3 is CDYDRDHEQFF. DNA of the CDR3: TGTGACTATGACAGGGACCATGAGCAGTTCTTC.

This clone turned up a few times. This chain links TRBV7-8 with TRBJ2-7, with D perhaps given as TRBD1 or TRBD2 (5 bases each). This CDR3 contains 13 residues. Deletions cut 2 bases from V and 3 bases from J, with 8 bases between. In germline, CDR1 is SGHVS, CDR2 FQNEAQ. The CDR3 coding sequence is TGTGCCAGCAGCTTACTGAGGGGCTACGAGCAGTACGTC. Its translation is CASSLLRGYEQYV.

This chain connects TRBV7-9 to TRBJ2-3, with D possibly TRBD1 on 6 matching bases. Germline assignment: CDR1 SEHNR and CDR2 FQNEAQ (reference sequence). This CDR3 region has 15 residues. Trimming shortened V by 5 bases and J by 0 bases, and 12 bases separated the two germline ends. The CDR3 sequence: CASSPDSASTDTQYF. CDR3 sequence (DNA): TGTGCCAGCAGCCCGGACAGTGCTAGCACAGATACGCAGTATTTT.

The V gene is TRBV5-1, the J gene TRBJ1-3; 7 positions agree with TRBD1. Germline lookup yields CDR1 SGHRS and CDR2 YFSETQ. V lost 2 bases, J lost 1 base, and 3 bases stayed unmatched. The CDR3 has 15 amino acids. DNA of the CDR3: TGCGCCAGCAGCTTCACAGGGGTTTCTGGAAACACCATATATTTT. Its protein is CASSFTGVSGNTIYF.

In DNA, the CDR3 is TGTGCCAGCAGCCCAGGGCGGAACAGGGTAACTGAAGCTTTCTTT. This codes for CASSPGRNRVTEAFF. This chain connects TRBV7-2 to TRBJ1-1; possibly TRBD1 for D (6 bases). The CDR3 length is 15 residues. V shed 5 bases and J shed 5 bases, with 18 bases lying between them. The germline V gene has CDR1 SGHTA and CDR2 FQGNSA. Based on the CDR3 plus reference TRBV7-2 and TRBJ1-1, the full variable domain is GAGVSQSPSNKVTEKGKDVELRCDPISGHTALYWYRQSLGQGLEFLIYFQGNSAPDKSGLPSDRFSAERTGGSVSTLTIQRTQQEDSAVYLCASSPGRNRVTEAFFGQGTRLTVV.

The chain has TRBV9 and TRBJ2-2; either TRBD1 or TRBD2 may fit D (6 bases each). Germline CDR1 SGDLS, CDR2 YYNGEE. The V end was cut by 2 bases, the J end by 6 bases, with 20 bases between. This CDR3 contains 17 residues. Here the CDR3 reads CASSVGQAGEVAGELFF. Written as DNA, the CDR3 is TGTGCCAGCAGCGTGGGCCAGGCAGGGGAGGTCGCCGGGGAGCTGTTTTTT.

This chain links TRBV7-9 with TRBJ2-7; 8 bases line up with TRBD2. After removal of 5 bases from V and 6 bases from J, the junction contained 9 bases not matched to a gene. Germline CDR1 and CDR2: SEHNR and FQNEAQ (reference sequence). This CDR3 has 14 residues. Here the CDR3 reads CASSGRTSSAEQYF. CDR3 DNA sequence: TGTGCCAGCAGCGGCCGGACTAGCTCCGCCGAGCAGTACTTC.

This chain joins TRBV9 and TRBJ2-2; D ambiguous. CDR3 length: 16 amino acids. Germline V gene lookup returns CDR1 SGDLS and CDR2 YYNGEE. The V end was cut by 3 bases, the J end by 3 bases, with 15 bases between. CDR3 DNA: TGTGCCAGCAGCGCCAGGAACGCCTGGGACACCGGGGAGCTGTTTTTT. Encoded protein: CASSARNAWDTGELFF.

This sequence joins TRBV19 and TRBJ2-3, with a tentative D call TRBD2 (5 bases). The germline V gene has CDR1 LNHDA and CDR2 SQIVND (reference sequence). The V and J ends lost 0 bases and 0 bases respectively, with 22 bases between them. This CDR3 region has 20 residues. The CDR3 DNA sequence: TGTGCCAGTAGTATAGATCATCCCCCGGGTGACGGGATGAGCACAGATACGCAGTATTTT. Its protein is CASSIDHPPGDGMSTDTQYF.

The chain carries TRBV10-3 and TRBJ2-3; 11 nucleotides match TRBD2. CDR1 is ENHRY, CDR2 SYGVKD, per germline. The CDR3 spans 16 residues. V lost 3 bases, J lost 8 bases, and 10 bases stayed unmatched. The CDR3 DNA reads as TGTGCCATCAGTGAAGCACTAGCGGGAGTAAGCGGTACGCAGTATTTT. It translates to CAISEALAGVSGTQYF.

The chain carries TRBV30 and TRBJ2-1; 9 nucleotides align to TRBD2. V was clipped by 3 bases and J by 9 bases; unmatched bases: 12. The CDR3 totals 15 residues. The germline CDR1 and CDR2 sequences are GTSNPN and SVGIG (reference sequence). The CDR3 is CAWRGGASGKGEQFF. CDR3 nucleotide sequence: TGTGCCTGGAGAGGCGGGGCTAGCGGGAAGGGTGAGCAGTTCTTC. The full variable domain, its missing parts supplied by reference TRBV30 and TRBJ2-1, is SQTIHQWPATLVQPVGSPLSLECTVEGTSNPNLYWYRQAAGRGLQLLFYSVGIGQISSEVPQNLSASRPQDRQFILSSKKLLLSDSGFYLCAWRGGASGKGEQFFGPGTRLTVL.

The V and J genes are TRBV5-1 and TRBJ2-5, with TRBD1 matching 9 bases. Germline V gives CDR1 SGHRS, CDR2 YFSETQ. The length of the CDR3 is 15 residues. Losses at the gene ends were 3 bases for V and 2 bases for J; bases not matched to a gene: 5. Here the CDR3 DNA reads TGCGCCAGCAGCTCCGGGACAGGGAGTCAAGAGACCCAGTACTTC. Protein sequence: CASSSGTGSQETQYF.

The rearrangement joins TRBV7-3 to TRBJ2-1; 8 bases are shared with TRBD2. V dropped 5 bases and J dropped 7; count of bases not matched to a gene: 7. Germline V gene lookup returns CDR1 SGHTA and CDR2 FQGTGA. There are 14 residues in the CDR3. The CDR3 reads CASSQGLDRNEQFF. The CDR3 nucleotides are TGTGCCAGCAGCCAGGGACTAGACCGGAATGAGCAGTTCTTC.

This sequence joins TRBV27 and TRBJ2-5, with TRBD2 as a possible D gene (6 bases). Germline CDR1 reads MNHEY; CDR2 reads SMNVEV (reference sequence). Trimming removed 3 bases from V and 5 bases from J, with 13 bases in between. This CDR3 is built from 14 residues. The CDR3 loop is CASSFRELVETQYF. The CDR3 DNA sequence: TGTGCCAGCAGTTTCCGGGAGCTAGTGGAGACCCAGTACTTC.

The chain uses TRBV5-1 and TRBJ2-1; D unresolved. V lost 4 bases, J lost 4 bases, and 18 bases lay in between. The CDR3 sequence is 16 residues long. CDR1 is SGHRS, CDR2 YFSETQ, per germline. In DNA, the CDR3 is TGCGCCAGCAGCCTGGGCAACAGTTTAGCATACAATGAGCAGTTCTTC. Protein product: CASSLGNSLAYNEQFF.

The V gene is TRBV5-1, the J gene TRBJ2-7; perhaps TRBD1 as D (5 bases). The V gene lost 1 base and the J gene lost 6 bases, with 14 bases spanning the gap. This CDR3 is 14 amino acids long. Looked up from germline, CDR1 is SGHRS and CDR2 is YFSETQ. DNA of the CDR3: TGCGCCAGCAGCTTGTCGGACACCGAACGCGAGCAGTACTTC. Protein sequence: CASSLSDTEREQYF.

The chain employs TRBV30 and TRBJ2-7, with D possibly matching TRBD2 (5 bases). The CDR3 loop spans 13 amino acids. In germline, CDR1 is GTSNPN, CDR2 SVGIG (reference sequence). V was cut by 1 base and J by 3 bases, with 10 bases left in between. CDR3 residues: CAWSDGVGYEQYF. As DNA, the CDR3 is TGTGCCTGGAGTGACGGGGTTGGCTACGAGCAGTACTTC.

The rearrangement links TRBV7-8 to TRBJ2-1, with 10 bases identical to TRBD2. Trimming removed 1 base from V and 4 bases from J; junction bases left unmatched: 1. The germline CDR1 and CDR2 sequences are SGHVS and FQNEAQ. This CDR3 has 15 amino acids. Here the CDR3 reads CASSLGTSGYNEQFF. The CDR3 nucleotides read TGTGCCAGCAGCTTAGGGACTAGCGGTTACAATGAGCAGTTCTTC. The variable domain in full, completed from reference TRBV7-8 and TRBJ2-1, reads GAGVSQSPRYKVAKRGQDVALRCDPISGHVSLFWYQQALGQGPEFLTYFQNEAQLDKSGLPSDRFFAERPEGSVSTLKIQRTQQEDSAVYLCASSLGTSGYNEQFFGPGTRLTVL.

This clone was seen a handful of times. The chain is built from TRBV27 and TRBJ1-1, with 8 bases identical to TRBD1. CDR3 length: 15 amino acids. J was trimmed by 5 bases and V by 5 bases; bases with no gene match: 10. Germline CDR1 is MNHEY and CDR2 is SMNVEV (reference sequence). The CDR3 here is CASSPQTGVRTEAFF. CDR3 DNA sequence: TGTGCCAGCAGTCCACAGACAGGGGTTCGGACTGAAGCTTTCTTT.

The chain has TRBV6-6 and TRBJ2-5, with 8 positions matching TRBD1. CDR3 length: 16 residues. Germline lookup yields CDR1 MNHNY and CDR2 SVGAGI (reference sequence). Unmatched junction bases numbered 10, after V lost 2 bases and J lost 5 bases. As DNA, the CDR3 is TGTGCCAGCAGTTACGGGACAGGTCACCTTCAGGAGACCCAGTACTTC. This codes for CASSYGTGHLQETQYF.

This chain connects TRBV5-4 to TRBJ2-3; possibly TRBD2 for D (5 bases). Looked up from germline, CDR1 is SGHNT and CDR2 is YYREEE (reference sequence). Trimming took off 2 bases at V and 6 bases at J, with 10 bases between the two ends. The CDR3 extends over 13 amino acids. This CDR3 is CASSFSGEDTQYF. DNA of the CDR3: TGTGCCAGCAGCTTTTCTGGGGAGGATACGCAGTATTTT.

This chain uses TRBV5-4 with TRBJ2-3; weak D call: TRBD2 (6 bases). CDR1 and CDR2 from the germline V gene are SGHNT and YYREEE (reference sequence). Trimming took off 0 bases at V and 4 bases at J, with 9 bases between the two ends. The CDR3 extends over 14 amino acids. This CDR3 is CASSLALAPDTQYF. For the CDR3, the DNA is TGTGCCAGCAGCTTGGCGCTAGCGCCAGATACGCAGTATTTT.

The J gene is TRBJ2-1, the V gene TRBV6-1, with D possibly matching TRBD1 (6 bases). This CDR3 region has 15 residues. The germline V and J ends were trimmed by 1 base and 8 bases, with 15 bases remaining between them. Germline CDR1 is MNHNS and CDR2 is SASEGT. CDR3 bases: TGTGCCAGCAGTGAAGGGGGACACCCACTGGATGAGCAGTTCTTC. Protein product: CASSEGGHPLDEQFF.